The source of this T cell receptor (beta chain) is a study of shared clonotypes between healthy human individuals. Findings and limits, study-wide: Sequencing depth was a factor that was expected to affect clonotype sharing among donors.

This CDR3 is built from 15 residues. V shed 1 base and J shed 0 bases, with 10 bases lying between them. As to this clone: Its antigen is currently unknown.

Only in-frame clones appear in the TCRdb table, and some are missing; sequencing was by immunoSEQ multiplex PCR. The table records about 1.4 million clones, roughly 96% of them present only once. This chain links TRBV23-1 with TRBJ2-7; D is unresolved. TRBV23-1 is sorted into the ORF group, with uncertain function. This clonotype was sampled from a man under 40 in good health. The sequencing input was naive CD4+ T cells sorted from blood. Subset meaning: CD45RA+ positively selected. CDR3 region: CASSQLPESSYEQYF. The CDR3 DNA reads TGCGCCAGCAGTCAATTACCAGAGTCCTCCTACGAGCAGTACTTC.